One sample yielded the 20 T cell receptor beta chains listed below, sequenced in a study of blood T cell repertoires in COVID-19 (TCRdb year 2020). The library was made by the immunoSEQ multiplex PCR assay. TCRdb took over this immuneACCESS table, retaining in-frame rearrangements with V and J assigned. Such tables are incomplete; in checked studies, under half of the missing clones stem from an unresolved V gene, and the remainder is unexplained. Here the sample has some 85,000 clones; around 80% occur a single time. The ten largest make up about 20% of the sample. The sample comprised peripheral blood. All receptors come from a woman over 75 with active or convalescent COVID-19.

This clone was detected once. The rearrangement uses TRBV18 and TRBJ2-5; a possible D gene is TRBD1 (5 bases). CDR1 is KGHSH, CDR2 LQKENI, per germline. This CDR3 is built from 14 residues. Trimming stripped 4 bases from V and 2 bases from J, with 11 bases between. DNA for the CDR3: TGTGCCAGCTCACAGTCTAGACAGCAAGAGACCCAGTACTTC. Amino acid sequence: CASSQSRQQETQYF. Looking up the rest from reference TRBV18 and TRBJ2-5 gives the full variable domain: NAGVMQNPRHLVRRRGQEARLRCSPMKGHSHVYWYRQLPEEGLKFMVYLQKENIIDESGMPKERFSAEFPKEGPSILRIQQVVRGDSAAYFCASSQSRQQETQYFGPGTRLLVL.

The chain couples TRBV2 to TRBJ1-1, with 7 bases fitting TRBD1. V was clipped by 6 bases and J by 4 bases; unmatched bases: 8. In germline, CDR1 is SNHLY, CDR2 FYNNEI. This CDR3 spans 14 amino acids. This CDR3 is CASRARQGGTEAFF. CDR3 DNA: TGTGCCAGCAGGGCCAGACAGGGAGGCACTGAAGCTTTCTTT.

The chain carries TRBV11-2 and TRBJ1-2, with 7 bases lining up with TRBD1. V shed 4 bases and J 6 bases; nucleotides not matched to a gene: 8. The CDR3 has 14 residues. Germline loops: CDR1 SGHAT, CDR2 FQNNGV. CDR3 sequence (DNA): TGTGCCAGCAGCTCCCGGACAGGTATCGATGGCTACACCTTC. This translates into CASSSRTGIDGYTF.

This clone appeared a single time. This rearrangement joins TRBV9 to TRBJ1-2; 7 bases are shared with TRBD1. V shed 6 bases and J 6 bases; nucleotides not matched to a gene: 14. Looked up from germline, CDR1 is SGDLS and CDR2 is YYNGEE. This CDR3 comprises 15 residues. DNA of the CDR3: TGTGCCAGCACCCTATTACTTAGGGGGCAGGATGGCTACACCTTC. Its translation: CASTLLLRGQDGYTF.

This clone was seen a few times. The chain uses TRBV7-3 and TRBJ1-1; 7 bases fit TRBD1. The CDR3 consists of 13 residues. Looked up from germline, CDR1 is SGHTA and CDR2 is FQGTGA. The V segment lost 3 bases and the J segment 5 bases; nucleotides outside the gene matches: 3. CDR3 in amino acids: CASSLGQRTEAFF. DNA of the CDR3: TGTGCCAGCAGCTTGGGACAGAGGACTGAAGCTTTCTTT. The full variable domain, in which reference TRBV7-3 and TRBJ1-1 provide the parts outside the CDR3, is GAGVSQTPSNKVTEKGKYVELRCDPISGHTALYWYRQSLGQGPEFLIYFQGTGAADDSGLPNDRFFAVRPEGSVSTLKIQRTERGDSAVYLCASSLGQRTEAFFGQGTRLTVV.

The chain links TRBV7-2 to TRBJ2-4; a possible D gene is TRBD1 (5 bases). Germline V gene data show CDR1 as SGHTA and CDR2 as FQGNSA. The CDR3 runs 16 residues. Deletions cut 5 bases from V and 0 bases from J, with 14 bases between. Here the CDR3 reads CASSQHRQLAKNIQYF. The CDR3 DNA is TGTGCCAGCAGCCAACATAGACAGCTAGCCAAAAACATTCAGTACTTC.

This sequence joins TRBV5-1 and TRBJ1-1, with D possibly matching TRBD1 (6 bases). Germline V gives CDR1 SGHRS, CDR2 YFSETQ. The CDR3 totals 13 residues. The V and J ends lost 4 bases and 1 base respectively, with 8 bases between them. CDR3 sequence: CASSPRGNTEAFF. The CDR3, as DNA: TGCGCCAGCAGCCCCAGGGGGAACACTGAAGCTTTCTTT.

The chain uses TRBV6-2 or TRBV6-3 and TRBJ2-7; 8 nucleotides match TRBD1. The CDR3 runs 17 residues. Germline CDR1 reads MNHEY; CDR2 reads SVGEGT. The V gene end was trimmed by 2 bases and the J gene end by 3 bases; junction bases not matched to a gene: 12. In nucleotides, the CDR3 is TGTGCCAGCAGTTACCTACCCGGACAGGGTTCTAGCTACGAGCAGTACTTC. Translated, it gives CASSYLPGQGSSYEQYF.

V usage is TRBV7-2 and J usage is TRBJ2-2; TRBD2 agrees at 9 bases. CDR1 is SGHTA and CDR2 is FQGNSA in the germline V gene. CDR3 length equals 16 residues. Trimming removed 4 bases from V and 6 bases from J; junction bases left unmatched: 9. CDR3 sequence reads: CASSSRGGAFAGELFF. The CDR3 DNA reads as TGTGCCAGCAGCTCCCGCGGGGGGGCCTTCGCCGGGGAGCTGTTTTTT.

This clone came up a few times. This chain uses TRBV6-5 with TRBJ2-3, with 7 bases lining up with TRBD1. Germline CDR1 MNHEY, CDR2 SVGAGI. The CDR3 is 14 residues long. The J segment lost 3 bases and the V segment lost 5 bases, leaving 5 bases of the junction unmatched. The CDR3 nucleotides read TGTGCCAGCAGTCGACAGGGTAGTACAGATACGCAGTATTTT. This translates into CASSRQGSTDTQYF.

V usage is TRBV3-1 (or the pseudogene TRBV3-2) and J usage is TRBJ1-4; 8 positions match TRBD1. Germline V CDR1 and CDR2: LGHDT, YNNKEL (reference sequence). Trimming took 0 bases from V and 4 from J; bases not matched to a gene: 4. This CDR3 spans 16 amino acids. The CDR3 DNA follows: TGTGCCAGCAGCCAAGATAACGGACAGGGTAATGAAAAACTGTTTTTT. It translates to CASSQDNGQGNEKLFF.

The chain links TRBV7-2 to TRBJ1-5; maybe TRBD1 (6 bases). Germline V gene sequence: CDR1 SGHTA, CDR2 FQGNSA. The CDR3 runs to 15 residues. V lost 1 base to trimming and J lost 3 bases, with 10 bases between them. The CDR3 protein is CASSLEGGDNQPQHF. The CDR3 DNA sequence: TGTGCCAGCAGCTTAGAAGGGGGTGACAATCAGCCCCAGCATTTT. Based on the CDR3 plus reference TRBV7-2 and TRBJ1-5, the full variable domain is GAGVSQSPSNKVTEKGKDVELRCDPISGHTALYWYRQSLGQGLEFLIYFQGNSAPDKSGLPSDRFSAERTGGSVSTLTIQRTQQEDSAVYLCASSLEGGDNQPQHFGDGTRLSIL.

The chain recombines TRBV6-5 with TRBJ1-3; 8 bases are shared with TRBD1. The CDR3 length is 14 residues. J was trimmed by 8 bases and V by 0 bases; bases with no gene match: 3. Germline V gene lookup returns CDR1 MNHEY and CDR2 SVGAGI. CDR3 DNA sequence: TGTGCCAGCAGTTACTCACAGGGGGTGGACACCATATATTTT. This gives the protein CASSYSQGVDTIYF.

This chain joins TRBV27 and TRBJ2-7; 7 bases agree with TRBD2. Trimming took 3 bases from V and 6 from J; bases not matched to a gene: 8. CDR3 length equals 14 residues. Germline assignment: CDR1 MNHEY and CDR2 SMNVEV (reference sequence). The CDR3 DNA reads TGTGCCAGCAGTTTTCACCGGGGGGAAGGCGAGCAGTACTTC. Its translation is CASSFHRGEGEQYF.

This sequence joins TRBV30 and TRBJ2-2; D remains ambiguous. The germline V and J ends were trimmed by 0 bases and 3 bases, with 5 bases remaining between them. Germline lookup yields CDR1 GTSNPN and CDR2 SVGIG (reference sequence). There are 13 residues in the CDR3. CDR3 region: CAWSVQYTGELFF. The CDR3 coding sequence is TGTGCCTGGAGTGTACAGTACACCGGGGAGCTGTTTTTT.

A few counts support this clone. The DNA is left out, because the CDR3 cannot be placed on it with certainty; the CDR3 is given as TCRdb lists it. This CDR3 is CASSRRAGELFF. The chain is built from TRBV5-8 and TRBJ2-2; TRBD2 is the table's D call and was not checked against the DNA. Both ends counted, the CDR3 spans 12 residues. Germline V gene data show CDR1 as SGHTS and CDR2 as YDEGEE.

The chain carries TRBV6-2 or TRBV6-3 and TRBJ1-1; D unresolved. Germline CDR1 MNHEY, CDR2 SVGEGT. The CDR3 extends over 14 amino acids. The V end lost 2 bases, the J end lost 7 bases, and 14 bases lay between the germline ends. CDR3 residues: CASSYGWVRDEAFF. The CDR3 region has the DNA TGTGCCAGCAGTTACGGATGGGTGAGGGATGAAGCTTTCTTT.

The table lists this clone with a few counts. CDR3 coding DNA: TGTGCCAGCTCACCACAGGTCGGACTAGCGAACACCGGGGAGCTGTTTTTT. Amino acids: CASSPQVGLANTGELFF. The chain has TRBV18 and TRBJ2-2; 7 bases line up with TRBD2. From germline, CDR1 is KGHSH and CDR2 LQKENI. With V trimmed by 1 base and J by 0 bases, 5 bases remained unmatched. The CDR3 is 17 amino acids. Using reference TRBV18 and TRBJ2-2 for the parts outside the CDR3, the full variable domain is NAGVMQNPRHLVRRRGQEARLRCSPMKGHSHVYWYRQLPEEGLKFMVYLQKENIIDESGMPKERFSAEFPKEGPSILRIQQVVRGDSAAYFCASSPQVGLANTGELFFGEGSRLTVL.

The rearrangement uses TRBV28 and TRBJ1-2, with 8 bases that match TRBD1. This CDR3 spans 14 amino acids. V trimming: 7 bases; J trimming: 7 bases; junction bases outside the gene matches: 11. Germline V CDR1 and CDR2: MDHEN, SYDVKM. The CDR3 nucleotides read TGTGCCAGCAACCGACGGACAGGGTTGGGTGGCTACACCTTC. Amino acids: CASNRRTGLGGYTF.

The chain combines TRBV6-5 with TRBJ1-1; 9 bases are shared with TRBD1. The CDR3 extends over 16 amino acids. V dropped 0 bases and J dropped 5; count of bases not matched to a gene: 7. In germline, CDR1 is MNHEY, CDR2 SVGAGI. The CDR3 sequence: CASSYSQYGQGTEAFF. The CDR3 nucleotides are TGTGCCAGCAGTTACTCTCAGTACGGACAGGGGACTGAAGCTTTCTTT.